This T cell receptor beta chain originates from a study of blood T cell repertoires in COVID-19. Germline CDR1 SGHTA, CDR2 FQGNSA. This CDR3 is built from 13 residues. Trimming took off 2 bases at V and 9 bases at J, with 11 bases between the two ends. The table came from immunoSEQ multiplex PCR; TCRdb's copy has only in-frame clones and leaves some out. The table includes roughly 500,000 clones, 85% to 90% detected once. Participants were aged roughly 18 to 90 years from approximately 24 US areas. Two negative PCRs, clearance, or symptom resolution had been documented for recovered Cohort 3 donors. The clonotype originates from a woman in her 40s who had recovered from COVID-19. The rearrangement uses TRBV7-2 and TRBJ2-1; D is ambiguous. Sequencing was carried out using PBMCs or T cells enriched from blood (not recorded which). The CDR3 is CASSLPTYREQFF. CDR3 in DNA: TGTGCCAGCAGCTTACCGACATACCGTGAGCAGTTCTTC.